Reported below is one T cell receptor (beta chain). The antigen is unknown. The data are from a study of cytomegalovirus exposure and HLA in healthy donors. Study observations and caveats: The listing of roughly 160 TCR beta chains classed them as cytomegalovirus-associated. Fewer N-insertions than the roughly 630-donor mean were reportedly shown by an Asian-associated ancestry cluster in a later analysis. V- and J-gene trimming of TCR beta was linked (in a later analysis) to a missense DCLRE1C variant.

Nominal health characterized the donors when sampled, though unrecorded immune exposures were likely. The primer mix had 60 Vbeta and 13 Jbeta primers. This table comes from immunoSEQ multiplex PCR, and its TCRdb copy is limited to in-frame clones, with some not included. The sample yields some 130,000 clones, around 79% seen once. CDR1 is SGHRS, CDR2 YFSETQ, per germline. The CDR3 runs to 16 residues. V shed 0 bases and J 6 bases; nucleotides not matched to a gene: 3. The TCR comes from a male donor in good health and CMV-seronegative. The chain joins TRBV5-1 to TRBJ2-2; TRBD2 matches at 12 bases. Input material: PBMCs. The CDR3 sequence is CASSLETSGGSGELFF. CDR3 in DNA: TGCGCCAGCAGCTTGGAGACTAGCGGGGGTTCCGGGGAGCTGTTTTTT.